The 28 T cell receptor beta chains given below trace back to one sample, sequenced in a study of early T cells in non-severe SARS-CoV-2 infection. TCRdb analysed the 5' RACE reads with MiXCR anew, one entry per CDR3 protein. The table lists 45,000 to 65,000 distinct CDR3 sequences, roughly 9.2% of them singletons. Sequenced sample: whole blood. These receptors all come from an adult who was a healthcare worker with PCR-confirmed SARS-CoV-2 infection or an uninfected control (not recorded which).

This sequence joins TRBV5-1 and TRBJ1-2; possible D gene TRBD1, 5 bases. V dropped 3 bases and J dropped 4 bases, with 16 bases sitting between them. CDR3 length equals 15 residues. The germline gives CDR1 SGHRS, CDR2 YFSETQ. The CDR3 protein is CASSSTGTEPYGYTF. The CDR3 DNA follows: TGCGCCAGCAGCTCTACCGGGACGGAACCCTATGGCTACACCTTC.

In its sample, this clonotype was seen many times. This chain joins TRBV2 and TRBJ1-4, with D tentatively TRBD1 (5 bases). The CDR3 spans 17 residues. The V end lost 6 bases, the J end lost 6 bases, and 23 bases lay between the germline ends. Germline assignment: CDR1 SNHLY and CDR2 FYNNEI. This chain's CDR3 is CASRERLTGAKDEKLFF. CDR3 nucleotide sequence: TGTGCCAGCAGGGAAAGACTAACAGGAGCCAAGGATGAAAAACTGTTTTTT.

This clonotype was seen many times. DNA for the CDR3: TGTGCCAGCAGCAAGAATAGCGGGAGCTGGGAGACCCAGTACTTC. Translation: CASSKNSGSWETQYF. The V gene is TRBV3-1, the J gene TRBJ2-5, with 9 bases matching TRBD2. CDR1 is LGHDT and CDR2 is YNNKEL in the germline V gene (reference sequence). The CDR3 runs to 15 residues. V lost 5 bases and J lost 5; bases outside the gene matches: 9.

This clonotype showed up many times. The V call is TRBV29-1, the J call TRBJ1-1, with D unclear. Between the trimmed V and J ends, which lost 5 bases and 0 bases, there was a span of 10 bases. The germline gives CDR1 SQVTM, CDR2 ANQGSEA. The CDR3 consists of 13 residues. Here the CDR3 reads CSVQTEMNTEAFF. CDR3 nucleotide sequence: TGCAGCGTTCAGACTGAGATGAACACTGAAGCTTTCTTT.

This chain connects TRBV7-3 to TRBJ2-1; unclear D gene. The V end lost 5 bases, the J end lost 7 bases, and 12 bases lay between the germline ends. The CDR3 runs 13 residues. Per the germline V gene, CDR1 is SGHTA and CDR2 is FQGTGA. The CDR3 coding sequence is TGTGCCAGCAGCCTTGGCCCGGGTAATGAGCAGTTCTTC. Translating gives CASSLGPGNEQFF.

The V and J genes are TRBV2 and TRBJ1-2; no definite D call. Germline CDR1 is SNHLY and CDR2 is FYNNEI. CDR3 length: 11 residues. Trimming pared 6 bases from V and 8 bases from J, leaving 10 bases between. CDR3 in DNA: TGTGCCAGCAGCGCCGACGGGGGCTACACCTTC. Protein sequence: CASSADGGYTF.

There are many counts of this clonotype. This chain joins TRBV7-2 and TRBJ1-6; D not resolved. The CDR3 loop spans 13 amino acids. Germline CDR1 is SGHTA and CDR2 is FQGNSA. Trimming removed 4 bases at V and 7 bases at J, with 8 bases between. The CDR3 region is CASSSELNSPLHF. CDR3 in DNA: TGTGCCAGCAGCTCAGAACTCAATTCACCCCTCCACTTT.

This chain links TRBV7-9 with TRBJ2-1; D not resolved. The CDR3 extends over 12 amino acids. V dropped 5 bases and J dropped 14 bases, with 16 bases sitting between them. Germline assignment: CDR1 SEHNR and CDR2 FQNEAQ (reference sequence). CDR3 sequence (DNA): TGTGCCAGCAGCACCGGATATCCCACGGAGTTCTTC. Residues: CASSTGYPTEFF. The whole variable domain, remainder taken from reference TRBV7-9 and TRBJ2-1, is DTGVSQNPRHKITKRGQNVTFRCDPISEHNRLYWYRQTLGQGPEFLTYFQNEAQLEKSRLLSDRFSAERPKGSFSTLEIQRTEQGDSAMYLCASSTGYPTEFFGPGTRLTVL.

There are many counts of this clonotype. The gene calls are TRBV7-2 and TRBJ1-2; D is possibly TRBD1 (6 bases). Trimming pared 2 bases from V and 4 bases from J, leaving 17 bases between. This CDR3 contains 16 residues. The germline CDR1 and CDR2 sequences are SGHTA and FQGNSA. The CDR3 is CASSLTRTDSLYGYTF. In DNA, the CDR3 is TGTGCCAGCAGCTTAACCCGGACAGACTCGCTCTATGGCTACACCTTC.

V and J are TRBV5-1 and TRBJ2-2, with 8 bases identical to TRBD1. CDR3 size: 14 residues. With 1 base clipped from V and 4 bases from J, the junction kept 0 bases outside the gene matches. Germline CDR1 SGHRS, CDR2 YFSETQ. The DNA for the CDR3 is TGCGCCAGCAGCTTGACAGGGGGCACCGGGGAGCTGTTTTTT. This codes for CASSLTGGTGELFF. Supplemented by reference TRBV5-1 and TRBJ2-2, the full variable domain reads KAGVTQTPRYLIKTRGQQVTLSCSPISGHRSVSWYQQTPGQGLQFLFEYFSETQRNKGNFPGRFSGRQFSNSRSEMNVSTLELGDSALYLCASSLTGGTGELFFGEGSRLTVL.

This clonotype turned up a few times. The chain combines TRBV25-1 with TRBJ1-6; no reliable D call. The V and J ends lost 3 bases and 8 bases respectively, with 14 bases between them. From germline, CDR1 is MGHDK and CDR2 SYGVNS. The CDR3 totals 15 residues. The DNA of the CDR3 is TGTGCCAGCAGTGAGACCCGGCAATCTCATTCACCCCTCCACTTT. Protein: CASSETRQSHSPLHF.

This clonotype was observed at least ten times. The chain combines TRBV5-5 with TRBJ2-4, with D hard to call. The V end was cut by 1 base, the J end by 7 bases, with 9 bases between. The CDR3 totals 13 residues. Germline V lookup: CDR1 SGHKS, CDR2 YYEKEE (reference sequence). The CDR3 here is CASSLPVENIQYF. The CDR3 region has the DNA TGTGCCAGCAGCTTGCCCGTAGAGAACATTCAGTACTTC.

This clonotype was observed at least ten times. The chain couples TRBV20-1 to TRBJ2-3, with a possible D match to TRBD1 (6 bases). CDR3 length equals 13 residues. CDR1 is DFQATT, CDR2 SNEGSKA, per germline (reference sequence). With 3 bases removed from V and 5 bases from J, the gap between germline ends came to 12 bases. CDR3 sequence (DNA): TGCAGTGCTAGGCTGGGGGCTATAGATACGCAGTATTTT. It translates to CSARLGAIDTQYF.

The chain has TRBV20-1 and TRBJ2-2; D not certain. Germline V gene data show CDR1 as DFQATT and CDR2 as SNEGSKA (reference sequence). The V gene lost 1 base and the J gene lost 6 bases, with 12 bases spanning the gap. The CDR3 is 14 residues long. The CDR3 DNA is TGCAGTGCTAGAGCCGAAAAGGGCGCCGGGGAGCTGTTTTTT. Protein: CSARAEKGAGELFF.

This clonotype was observed at least ten times. The gene calls are TRBV29-1 and TRBJ2-1, with D possibly TRBD1 on 6 matching bases. The CDR3 has 15 residues. V was clipped by 0 bases and J by 8 bases, with 17 bases between them. Germline V gives CDR1 SQVTM, CDR2 ANQGSEA. The CDR3 is CSVEDHNRELDEQFF. In DNA form, the CDR3 reads TGCAGCGTTGAAGACCACAACAGGGAACTGGATGAGCAGTTCTTC.

This clonotype has more than one count but fewer than ten. V usage is TRBV28 and J usage is TRBJ1-1; a possible D gene is TRBD1 (6 bases). The CDR3 contains 15 residues. Per the germline V gene, CDR1 is MDHEN and CDR2 is SYDVKM. Trimming pared 6 bases from V and 0 bases from J, leaving 14 bases between. The chain's CDR3 is CASRGRDKVNTEAFF. CDR3 bases: TGTGCCAGCAGGGGACGGGACAAGGTGAACACTGAAGCTTTCTTT. The variable domain in full, completed from reference TRBV28 and TRBJ1-1, reads DVKVTQSSRYLVKRTGEKVFLECVQDMDHENMFWYRQDPGLGLRLIYFSYDVKMKEKGDIPEGYSVSREKKERFSLILESASTNQTSMYLCASRGRDKVNTEAFFGQGTRLTVV.

The chain links TRBV11-2 to TRBJ2-1, with 9 bases identical to TRBD2. After removal of 5 bases from V and 0 bases from J, the junction contained 8 bases not matched to a gene. Germline CDR1 reads SGHAT; CDR2 reads FQNNGV. CDR3 length equals 17 residues. CDR3 nucleotide sequence: TGTGCCAGCAGCCCGGGACTAGCCACGAGCTCCTACAATGAGCAGTTCTTC. Translation gives CASSPGLATSSYNEQFF.

The table lists this clonotype with many counts. The V call is TRBV29-1, the J call TRBJ2-3; 10 nucleotides line up with TRBD2. The J segment lost 0 bases and the V segment lost 5 bases, leaving 2 bases of the junction unmatched. The CDR3 length is 14 residues. Germline V gene data show CDR1 as SQVTM and CDR2 as ANQGSEA. The CDR3 nucleotides are TGCAGCGTTTTGACTAGCGGGAGCACAGATACGCAGTATTTT. It yields the protein CSVLTSGSTDTQYF.

This clonotype was observed many times. V gene TRBV30 combines with J gene TRBJ1-2; D gene ambiguous. The CDR3 has 12 amino acids. CDR1 GTSNPN and CDR2 SVGIG come from the germline V gene (reference sequence). The V gene lost 8 bases and the J gene lost 7 bases, with 17 bases spanning the gap. CDR3 sequence reads: CAGGRDVFGYTF. The CDR3 nucleotides are TGTGCCGGAGGACGAGATGTATTTGGCTACACCTTC.

In this sample, this clonotype turned up many times. The chain employs TRBV19 and TRBJ1-4; weak D call: TRBD1 (5 bases). V shed 7 bases and J shed 8 bases, with 23 bases lying between them. The V gene's germline CDR1 is LNHDA and CDR2 SQIVND (reference sequence). The CDR3 spans 16 residues. DNA of the CDR3: TGTGCCAGTACCCCGAGTGGGGGTGCCTGGGAAGAAAAACTGTTTTTT. It yields the protein CASTPSGGAWEEKLFF.

This clonotype appeared many times. This chain joins TRBV3-1 and TRBJ1-5; a weak D match, TRBD1 (5 bases). Germline CDR1 reads LGHDT; CDR2 reads YNNKEL (reference sequence). Trimming pared 4 bases from V and 1 base from J, leaving 11 bases between. This CDR3 comprises 15 residues. CDR3 loop: CASSRGVSSNQPQHF. In DNA form, the CDR3 reads TGTGCCAGCAGCCGGGGGGTTTCCAGCAATCAGCCCCAGCATTTT.

This clonotype was found many times. The chain joins TRBV29-1 to TRBJ1-1; no firm D call. The germline V gene encodes CDR1 SQVTM and CDR2 ANQGSEA. The CDR3 sequence is 14 residues long. Trimming left V 7 bases short and J 0 bases short, with 15 bases between. The DNA of the CDR3 is TGCAGCGCACTTAACCGAAACATGAACACTGAAGCTTTCTTT. As protein: CSALNRNMNTEAFF. The whole variable domain, remainder taken from reference TRBV29-1 and TRBJ1-1, is SAVISQKPSRDICQRGTSLTIQCQVDSQVTMMFWYRQQPGQSLTLIATANQGSEATYESGFVIDKFPISRPNLTFSTLTVSNMSPEDSSIYLCSALNRNMNTEAFFGQGTRLTVV.

The rearrangement uses TRBV5-1 and TRBJ2-3; 8 nucleotides agree with TRBD1. Germline CDR1 reads SGHRS; CDR2 reads YFSETQ. V shed 9 bases and J 2 bases; nucleotides not matched to a gene: 8. The CDR3 contains 14 residues. The CDR3 DNA reads TGCGCCACCAAGGGACAGGAGCTCACAGATACGCAGTATTTT. This sequence encodes CATKGQELTDTQYF. Filled out from reference TRBV5-1 and TRBJ2-3, the complete variable domain reads KAGVTQTPRYLIKTRGQQVTLSCSPISGHRSVSWYQQTPGQGLQFLFEYFSETQRNKGNFPGRFSGRQFSNSRSEMNVSTLELGDSALYLCATKGQELTDTQYFGPGTRLTVL.

This clonotype was recorded many times. This chain links TRBV7-9 with TRBJ2-6; perhaps TRBD2 as D (6 bases). From germline, CDR1 is SEHNR and CDR2 FQNEAQ (reference sequence). V lost 5 bases, J lost 0 bases, and 14 bases lay in between. The CDR3 has 17 amino acids. The CDR3 loop is CASSPRDLRSGANVLTF. The CDR3 coding sequence is TGTGCCAGCAGCCCCCGGGACTTACGCTCTGGGGCCAACGTCCTGACTTTC. Based on the CDR3 plus reference TRBV7-9 and TRBJ2-6, the full variable domain is DTGVSQNPRHKITKRGQNVTFRCDPISEHNRLYWYRQTLGQGPEFLTYFQNEAQLEKSRLLSDRFSAERPKGSFSTLEIQRTEQGDSAMYLCASSPRDLRSGANVLTFGAGSRLTVL.

This clonotype appeared many times. This chain connects TRBV5-1 to TRBJ2-1; D perhaps matches TRBD1 (5 bases). This CDR3 region has 13 residues. Trimming pared 4 bases from V and 5 bases from J, leaving 10 bases between. The germline gives CDR1 SGHRS, CDR2 YFSETQ. The CDR3 nucleotides are TGCGCCAGCAGCCAGGACAACAACAATGAGCAGTTCTTC. It yields the protein CASSQDNNNEQFF.

This clonotype appeared many times. The chain recombines TRBV29-1 with TRBJ1-1; D is uncertain. This CDR3 region has 14 residues. The V and J ends lost 4 bases and 3 bases respectively, with 15 bases between them. Germline V lookup: CDR1 SQVTM, CDR2 ANQGSEA. For the CDR3, the DNA is TGCAGCGTTGGACTCCTGGTGGGTGACACTGAAGCTTTCTTT. Translation: CSVGLLVGDTEAFF.

This clonotype occurred once. This chain links TRBV12-3 or TRBV12-4 with TRBJ2-2, with 7 bases identical to TRBD2. J lost 1 base, V lost 2 bases, and 1 base had no gene match. CDR3 size: 15 residues. The DNA of the CDR3 is TGTGCCAGCAGTTTATCTAGCGGGAACACCGGGGAGCTGTTTTTT. Its translation is CASSLSSGNTGELFF.

This clonotype has a count of ten or more. This chain connects TRBV6-1 to TRBJ1-1; 12 nucleotides agree with TRBD1. The V and J ends lost 2 bases and 3 bases, in that order; junction bases with no gene match: 7. Germline V CDR1 and CDR2: MNHNS, SASEGT. The CDR3 covers 17 residues. The CDR3 coding sequence is TGTGCCAGCAGTGAATTGGGGACAGGGGGCATGGACACTGAAGCTTTCTTT. It translates to CASSELGTGGMDTEAFF.